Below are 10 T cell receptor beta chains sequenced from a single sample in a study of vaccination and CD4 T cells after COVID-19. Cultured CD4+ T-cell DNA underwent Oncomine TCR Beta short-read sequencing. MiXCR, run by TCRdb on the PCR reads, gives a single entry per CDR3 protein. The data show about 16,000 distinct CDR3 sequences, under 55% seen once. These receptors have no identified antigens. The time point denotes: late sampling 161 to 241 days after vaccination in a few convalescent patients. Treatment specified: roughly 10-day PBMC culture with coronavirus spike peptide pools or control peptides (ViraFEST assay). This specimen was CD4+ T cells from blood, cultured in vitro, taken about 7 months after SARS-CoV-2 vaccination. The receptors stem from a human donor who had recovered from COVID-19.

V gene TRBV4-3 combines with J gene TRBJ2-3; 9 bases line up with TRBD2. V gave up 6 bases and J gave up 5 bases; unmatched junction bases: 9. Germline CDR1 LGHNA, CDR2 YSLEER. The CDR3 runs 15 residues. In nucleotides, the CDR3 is TGCGCCAGCAGTTTCGGTAGCGGGAGTGGAGATACGCAGTATTTT. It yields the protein CASSFGSGSGDTQYF.

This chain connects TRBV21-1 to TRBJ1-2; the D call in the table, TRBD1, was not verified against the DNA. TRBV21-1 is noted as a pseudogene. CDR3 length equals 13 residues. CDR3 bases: TGTGCCAGCCATAAGACAGGGCCGGGTGGCTACACCTTC. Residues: CASHKTGPGGYTF.

Written as DNA, the CDR3 is TGCAGTGCTAGACCCGGGACTAGCGGATCCTACAATGAGCAGTTCTTC. It translates to CSARPGTSGSYNEQFF. This chain joins TRBV20-1 and TRBJ2-1; 11 nucleotides match TRBD2. This CDR3 comprises 16 residues. J was trimmed by 1 base and V by 2 bases; bases with no gene match: 4. CDR1 DFQATT and CDR2 SNEGSKA come from the germline V gene (reference sequence).

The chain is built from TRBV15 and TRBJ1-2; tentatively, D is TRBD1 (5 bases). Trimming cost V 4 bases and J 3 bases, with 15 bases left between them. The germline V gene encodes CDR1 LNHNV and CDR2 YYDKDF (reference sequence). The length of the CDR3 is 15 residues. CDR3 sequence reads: CATSTGAGVYYGYTF. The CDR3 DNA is TGTGCCACCAGCACCGGGGCGGGGGTATACTATGGCTACACCTTC.

CDR3 loop: CASRSHSNSNQPQHF. The DNA for the CDR3 is TGTGCCAGCAGGTCTCATTCTAATAGCAATCAGCCCCAGCATTTT. The chain joins TRBV6-2 or TRBV6-3 to TRBJ1-5; D unclear. CDR3 length: 15 residues. Trimming took off 6 bases at V and 0 bases at J, with 12 bases between the two ends. Per germline, CDR1 MNHEY and CDR2 SVGEGT.

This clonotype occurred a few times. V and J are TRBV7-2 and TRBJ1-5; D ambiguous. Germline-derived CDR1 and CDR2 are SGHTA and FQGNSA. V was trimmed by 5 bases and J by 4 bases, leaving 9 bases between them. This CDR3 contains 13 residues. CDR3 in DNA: TGTGCCAGCAGCATCGATCCGAATCAGCCCCAGCATTTT. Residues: CASSIDPNQPQHF.

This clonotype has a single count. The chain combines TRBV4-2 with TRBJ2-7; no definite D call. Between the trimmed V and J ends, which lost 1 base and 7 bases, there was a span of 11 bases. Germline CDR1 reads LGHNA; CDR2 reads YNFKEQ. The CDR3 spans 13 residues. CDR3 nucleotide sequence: TGTGCCAGCAGCCAAGGCCCGTCCGGGGAGCAGTACTTC. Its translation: CASSQGPSGEQYF.

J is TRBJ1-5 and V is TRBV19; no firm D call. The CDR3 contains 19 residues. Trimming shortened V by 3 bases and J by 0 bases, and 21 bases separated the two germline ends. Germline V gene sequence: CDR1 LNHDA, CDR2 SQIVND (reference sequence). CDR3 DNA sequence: TGTGCCAGTAGTATGCGAAAGGCGGGCGGGCCGTATAGCAATCAGCCCCAGCATTTT. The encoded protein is CASSMRKAGGPYSNQPQHF.

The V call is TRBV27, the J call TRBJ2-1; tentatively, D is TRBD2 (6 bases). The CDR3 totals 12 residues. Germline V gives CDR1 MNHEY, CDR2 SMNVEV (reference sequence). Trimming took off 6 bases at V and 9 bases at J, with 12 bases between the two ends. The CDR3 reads CASRRDVGEQFF. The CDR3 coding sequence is TGTGCCAGCAGGCGGGACGTCGGTGAGCAGTTCTTC.

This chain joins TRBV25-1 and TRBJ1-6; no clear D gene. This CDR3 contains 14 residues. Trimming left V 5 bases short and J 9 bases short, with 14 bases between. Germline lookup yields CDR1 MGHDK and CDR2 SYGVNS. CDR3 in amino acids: CASSPVEFGSPLHF. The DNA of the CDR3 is TGTGCCAGCAGTCCAGTAGAATTTGGTTCACCCCTCCACTTT.